The 30 T cell receptor beta chains in this list originate from one sample, sequenced in a study of shared clonotypes between healthy human individuals. The assay was immunoSEQ multiplex PCR, and TCRdb's table has in-frame clones only and misses some. The sample records over 1.5 million clones, approximately 98% being singletons. The sequencing sample was made of naive CD4+ T cells sorted from blood. The subset was: CD45RA+ positively selected. The receptors shown here come from a man aged 25 to 40 in good health.

CDR3: CASSSHRGRSGNTIYF. The CDR3 DNA reads TGTGCCAGCAGTTCACACAGGGGTAGATCTGGAAACACCATATATTTT. The chain has TRBV6-5 and TRBJ1-3, with 7 positions matching TRBD1. Germline CDR1 is MNHEY and CDR2 is SVGAGI. V trimming: 4 bases; J trimming: 1 base; junction bases outside the gene matches: 7. CDR3 length: 16 residues.

V is TRBV5-4 and J is TRBJ2-3; tentative D call: TRBD2 (5 bases). CDR1 and CDR2 (germline): SGHNT, YYREEE (reference sequence). This CDR3 is 17 amino acids long. V dropped 0 bases and J dropped 0 bases, with 14 bases sitting between them. The CDR3 nucleotides read TGTGCCAGCAGCTTGGTTCGTCTGGGAGCTAGCACAGATACGCAGTATTTT. Residues: CASSLVRLGASTDTQYF. Full variable domain (missing parts from reference TRBV5-4 and TRBJ2-3): ETGVTQSPTHLIKTRGQQVTLRCSSQSGHNTVSWYQQALGQGPQFIFQYYREEENGRGNFPPRFSGLQFPNYSSELNVNALELDDSALYLCASSLVRLGASTDTQYFGPGTRLTVL.

This sequence joins TRBV20-1 and TRBJ2-1; D not certain. The V and J ends lost 1 base and 8 bases respectively, with 6 bases between them. From germline, CDR1 is DFQATT and CDR2 SNEGSKA (reference sequence). The CDR3 is made up of 11 amino acids. CDR3 protein: CSARGVYEQFF. The CDR3, as DNA: TGCAGTGCTAGAGGGGTTTATGAGCAGTTCTTC.

V usage is TRBV5-4 and J usage is TRBJ1-4; D is unclear. Germline V gives CDR1 SGHNT, CDR2 YYREEE (reference sequence). Trimming pared 0 bases from V and 0 bases from J, leaving 6 bases between. The CDR3 runs to 15 residues. CDR3 in amino acids: CASSLDWTTNEKLFF. Written as DNA, the CDR3 is TGTGCCAGCAGCTTGGACTGGACAACTAATGAAAAACTGTTTTTT. The whole variable domain, remainder taken from reference TRBV5-4 and TRBJ1-4, is ETGVTQSPTHLIKTRGQQVTLRCSSQSGHNTVSWYQQALGQGPQFIFQYYREEENGRGNFPPRFSGLQFPNYSSELNVNALELDDSALYLCASSLDWTTNEKLFFGSGTQLSVL.

The chain uses TRBV4-1 and TRBJ2-1; no firm D call. The CDR3 sequence is 13 residues long. V dropped 1 base and J dropped 7 bases, with 8 bases sitting between them. Germline CDR1 and CDR2: MGHRA and YSYEKL. The CDR3 DNA is TGCGCCAGCAGCCAAGTCGGGTTTAATGAGCAGTTCTTC. Protein product: CASSQVGFNEQFF.

The chain is built from TRBV2 and TRBJ1-1; TRBD1 is a possible D gene (5 bases). This CDR3 has 14 amino acids. Trimming stripped 7 bases from V and 1 base from J, with 13 bases between. Germline V gene sequence: CDR1 SNHLY, CDR2 FYNNEI. DNA of the CDR3: TGTGCCAGCAAGTCCAGGGAGGGGAACACTGAAGCTTTCTTT. Amino acids: CASKSREGNTEAFF.

J is TRBJ1-5 and V is TRBV10-3, with no clear D. The CDR3 contains 13 residues. Deletions cut 4 bases from V and 5 bases from J, with 9 bases between. Germline V gene sequence: CDR1 ENHRY, CDR2 SYGVKD. CDR3 sequence (DNA): TGTGCCATCAGTGTTCGGTCCGATCAGCCCCAGCATTTT. It encodes CAISVRSDQPQHF.

This sequence joins TRBV9 and TRBJ2-3; D is possibly TRBD2 (5 bases). The CDR3 runs 18 residues. Per the germline V gene, CDR1 is SGDLS and CDR2 is YYNGEE. Deletions cut 0 bases from V and 1 base from J, with 18 bases between. The CDR3: CASSVELRRHRGTDTQYF. The CDR3 DNA is TGTGCCAGCAGCGTAGAGCTCAGGAGGCATCGGGGCACAGATACGCAGTATTTT.

The V and J genes are TRBV28 and TRBJ1-2, with TRBD1 identical over 8 bases. The V gene end was trimmed by 8 bases and the J gene end by 6 bases; junction bases not matched to a gene: 2. The CDR3 loop spans 11 amino acids. Germline V lookup: CDR1 MDHEN, CDR2 SYDVKM. CDR3 sequence reads: CASGTGHGYTF. The CDR3 bases are TGTGCCAGCGGGACAGGTCATGGCTACACCTTC.

V gene TRBV2 combines with J gene TRBJ2-2; the D is unclear. The V end lost 2 bases, the J end lost 0 bases, and 13 bases lay between the germline ends. Germline V gene sequence: CDR1 SNHLY, CDR2 FYNNEI. There are 17 residues in the CDR3. The CDR3 nucleotides are TGTGCCAGCAGTGAACCTTTTGGCAGGACGAACACCGGGGAGCTGTTTTTT. Amino acids: CASSEPFGRTNTGELFF.

This chain uses TRBV27 with TRBJ2-1; 9 bases line up with TRBD1. CDR1 and CDR2 (germline): MNHEY, SMNVEV (reference sequence). The CDR3 spans 15 residues. The V and J ends lost 7 bases and 4 bases, in that order; junction bases with no gene match: 8. The CDR3 sequence: CASKHLGTGYNEQFF. CDR3 in DNA: TGTGCCAGCAAACACCTCGGGACAGGGTACAATGAGCAGTTCTTC.

V and J are TRBV7-9 and TRBJ2-2; perhaps D is TRBD1 or TRBD2 (6 bases each). The germline V and J ends were trimmed by 5 bases and 6 bases, with 16 bases remaining between them. The CDR3 length is 15 residues. Germline V CDR1 and CDR2: SEHNR, FQNEAQ (reference sequence). CDR3: CASSRLTGGAGELFF. In nucleotides, the CDR3 is TGTGCCAGCAGCCGCCTGACAGGCGGGGCCGGGGAGCTGTTTTTT.

The chain carries TRBV7-2 and TRBJ1-2; 7 nucleotides agree with TRBD1. J was trimmed by 8 bases and V by 10 bases; bases with no gene match: 7. The germline V gene encodes CDR1 SGHTA and CDR2 FQGNSA. The length of the CDR3 is 11 residues. CDR3 sequence (DNA): TGTGCCACCAGGGGGACGGAAGGCTACACCTTC. It yields the protein CATRGTEGYTF.

The genes are TRBV6-6 and TRBJ1-2; no definite D call. The CDR3 has 14 amino acids. Deletions cut 8 bases from V and 6 bases from J, with 19 bases between. Germline loops: CDR1 MNHNY, CDR2 SVGAGI (reference sequence). The CDR3 loop is CASSRRTQAHGYTF. The CDR3 DNA reads TGTGCCAGCTCGAGGCGTACCCAGGCCCATGGCTACACCTTC.

The chain recombines TRBV19 with TRBJ1-2; D is undetermined. Trimming left V 5 bases short and J 0 bases short, with 13 bases between. CDR3 size: 15 residues. CDR1 and CDR2 (germline): LNHDA, SQIVND (reference sequence). The CDR3 nucleotides are TGTGCCAGTAGTCGGATCGATCCCACTAACTATGGCTACACCTTC. Encoded protein: CASSRIDPTNYGYTF. Variable domain in full (rest from reference TRBV19 and TRBJ1-2): DGGITQSPKYLFRKEGQNVTLSCEQNLNHDAMYWYRQDPGQGLRLIYYSQIVNDFQKGDIAEGYSVSREKKESFPLTVTSAQKNPTAFYLCASSRIDPTNYGYTFGSGTRLTVV.

Remarks on this clone: Other DNA sequences of this sample code for an identical CDR3. This sequence joins TRBV9 and TRBJ2-5; 11 bases are a match to TRBD1. CDR1 and CDR2 from the germline V gene are SGDLS and YYNGEE. J lost 5 bases, V lost 0 bases, and 3 bases had no gene match. The CDR3 loop spans 15 amino acids. CDR3 region: CASSVEGQGGETQYF. The CDR3 DNA reads as TGTGCCAGCAGCGTAGAGGGACAGGGGGGCGAGACCCAGTACTTC. Full variable domain (remainder filled in from reference TRBV9 and TRBJ2-5): DSGVTQTPKHLITATGQRVTLRCSPRSGDLSVYWYQQSLDQGLQFLIQYYNGEERAKGNILERFSAQQFPDLHSELNLSSLELGDSALYFCASSVEGQGGETQYFGPGTRLLVL.

The rearrangement links TRBV2 to TRBJ2-7, with 9 bases lining up with TRBD2. This CDR3 is built from 12 residues. Germline V gene sequence: CDR1 SNHLY, CDR2 FYNNEI. Germline trimming cut 7 bases from V and 7 bases from J; bases unmatched to any gene: 5. CDR3: CASKRLAEEQYF. CDR3 in DNA: TGTGCCAGCAAACGACTAGCGGAGGAGCAGTACTTC.

The gene calls are TRBV7-2 and TRBJ1-5; D is unclear. CDR3 size: 14 residues. Germline values: CDR1 SGHTA, CDR2 FQGNSA. V lost 5 bases to trimming and J lost 4 bases, with 12 bases between them. CDR3 amino acids: CASSLGLMNQPQHF. For the CDR3, the DNA is TGTGCCAGCAGCCTAGGACTGATGAATCAGCCCCAGCATTTT.

The J gene is TRBJ2-2, the V gene TRBV9, with a possible D match to TRBD1 (6 bases). This CDR3 region has 15 residues. CDR1 SGDLS and CDR2 YYNGEE come from the germline V gene. The V gene lost 0 bases and the J gene lost 5 bases, with 11 bases spanning the gap. CDR3 bases: TGTGCCAGCAGCGTAGCCACAGGGTTTACCGGGGAGCTGTTTTTT. Translated, it gives CASSVATGFTGELFF. The variable domain in full, completed from reference TRBV9 and TRBJ2-2, reads DSGVTQTPKHLITATGQRVTLRCSPRSGDLSVYWYQQSLDQGLQFLIQYYNGEERAKGNILERFSAQQFPDLHSELNLSSLELGDSALYFCASSVATGFTGELFFGEGSRLTVL.

The V call is TRBV11-2, the J call TRBJ2-7; maybe TRBD1 (5 bases). Per germline, CDR1 SGHAT and CDR2 FQNNGV. V lost 5 bases to trimming and J lost 9 bases, with 23 bases between them. This CDR3 spans 15 amino acids. CDR3 in amino acids: CASSLQDTEYGVQYF. For the CDR3, the DNA is TGTGCCAGCAGCCTCCAGGACACGGAGTATGGTGTGCAGTACTTC. Drawing the rest from reference TRBV11-2 and TRBJ2-7, the complete variable domain is EAGVAQSPRYKIIEKRQSVAFWCNPISGHATLYWYQQILGQGPKLLIQFQNNGVVDDSQLPKDRFSAERLKGVDSTLKIQPAKLEDSAVYLCASSLQDTEYGVQYFGPGTRLTVT.

With respect to this clone: This same CDR3 is encoded by further DNA sequences in the sample. The chain combines TRBV18 with TRBJ2-5; D not resolved. Trimming took 5 bases from V and 3 from J, leaving 1 base between them. The CDR3 contains 10 residues. CDR1 and CDR2 (germline): KGHSH, LQKENI. The CDR3 spells CASSEETQYF. As DNA, the CDR3 is TGTGCCAGCTCAGAAGAGACCCAGTACTTC.

Points on this clone: This sample includes further DNA sequences coding for the same CDR3. The chain employs TRBV2 and TRBJ2-7; TRBD1 aligns across 7 bases. Per germline, CDR1 SNHLY and CDR2 FYNNEI. The CDR3 is made up of 12 amino acids. V was clipped by 6 bases and J by 4 bases; unmatched bases: 3. The CDR3 coding sequence is TGTGCCAGCAGCCCACAGGGGTACGAGCAGTACTTC. It codes for CASSPQGYEQYF.

This clone was recorded only once. J is TRBJ1-1 and V is TRBV11-2; 9 bases align to TRBD1. The V segment lost 3 bases and the J segment 5 bases; nucleotides outside the gene matches: 4. The CDR3 has 14 residues. Per the germline V gene, CDR1 is SGHAT and CDR2 is FQNNGV. The CDR3 DNA reads as TGTGCCAGCAGCTTCCGGGACAGGGATACTGAAGCTTTCTTT. Encoded protein: CASSFRDRDTEAFF.

This clone was seen just once. This chain connects TRBV7-2 to TRBJ2-7, with D uncertain. CDR3 length: 14 residues. V lost 5 bases and J 4 bases, leaving 15 bases between the germline ends. Germline V gene lookup returns CDR1 SGHTA and CDR2 FQGNSA. CDR3 in DNA: TGTGCCAGCAGCATATTAGCTTTTCAGTACGAGCAGTACTTC. Its translation: CASSILAFQYEQYF.

The chain is built from TRBV5-6 and TRBJ2-7, with TRBD1 as a possible D gene (6 bases). The germline V gene has CDR1 SGHDT and CDR2 YYEEEE. CDR3 length equals 14 residues. The V end lost 4 bases, the J end lost 5 bases, and 16 bases lay between the germline ends. This CDR3 is CASSLRQVGNEQYF. The CDR3, as DNA: TGTGCCAGCAGCCTCCGACAGGTCGGCAACGAGCAGTACTTC.

This clone showed up just once. This chain connects TRBV6-6 to TRBJ1-2; 9 nucleotides line up with TRBD1. Germline CDR1 and CDR2: MNHNY and SVGAGI (reference sequence). The CDR3 length is 15 residues. The V and J ends lost 2 bases and 4 bases, in that order; junction bases with no gene match: 5. The CDR3 reads CASSYGTGIGYGYTF. DNA of the CDR3: TGTGCCAGCAGTTACGGGACAGGGATAGGCTATGGCTACACCTTC.

The J gene is TRBJ1-1, the V gene TRBV12-2; TRBD1, the table's D call, was not compared with the DNA. TRBV12-2 is a recognized pseudogene. The CDR3 sequence is 19 residues long. CDR3 residues: CASRLASHRQGASRTEAFF. The CDR3, as DNA: TGTGCAAGTCGCTTAGCCAGCCATCGTCAGGGGGCGTCTCGGACTGAAGCTTTCTTT.

The V and J genes are TRBV5-1 and TRBJ1-1; the D is unclear. The CDR3 is 15 residues long. The germline CDR1 and CDR2 sequences are SGHRS and YFSETQ. Trimming cost V 4 bases and J 5 bases, with 18 bases left between them. In nucleotides, the CDR3 is TGCGCCAGCAGCCCCCGGACCAAAAGAGGTACTGAAGCTTTCTTT. Its protein product is CASSPRTKRGTEAFF.

The gene calls are TRBV6-1 and TRBJ1-1; 7 bases map to TRBD1. Germline CDR1 reads MNHNS; CDR2 reads SASEGT. The CDR3 runs to 14 residues. The CDR3 region is CVARQGGEWTEAFF. Written as DNA, the CDR3 is TGTGTCGCACGACAGGGCGGTGAGTGGACTGAAGCTTTCTTT.

The J gene is TRBJ1-1, the V gene TRBV5-4, with D perhaps matching TRBD1 (6 bases). The CDR3 totals 14 residues. The V and J ends lost 1 base and 3 bases respectively, with 10 bases between them. Germline V gene sequence: CDR1 SGHNT, CDR2 YYREEE (reference sequence). In DNA form, the CDR3 reads TGTGCCAGCAGCTTGACAGGGCTGTACACTGAAGCTTTCTTT. This codes for CASSLTGLYTEAFF.